This paragraph covers one T cell receptor (beta chain) sequence. The clone's antigen remains unknown. No base qualities exist here, and no much larger clone lies one base off it. The CDR3 spans 13 residues, from the cysteine through the phenylalanine. The only DNA kept is the CDR3, 39 bases in frame from the first base. TCR CDR3 regions were amplified from genomic DNA by multiplex PCR using the deep immunoSEQ assay. Genomic DNA extracted from each cell subset was distributed evenly over all wells of several immunoSEQ 96-well plates, and each plate served as one replicate. For unsorted PBMC, each replicate PCR was loaded with roughly 0.3 ug genomic DNA, equivalent to about 30,000 T cell genomes. Ten immunoSEQ deep assay plates were used to sequence unsorted PBMC genomic DNA. Purified libraries were measured with a Qubit 3.0 fluorometer, size-checked on a Bioanalyzer 2100, and measured again with the KAPA Library Quantification kit. Each immunoSEQ 96-well plate was sequenced on its own single-read 150-cycle Illumina NextSeq 550 flow cell. On the study's bioinformatics: The immunoSEQ output contained only junctional sequences without quality scores, so filtering could not match that applied to full-length reads. To assign V/J genes and CDR3, sequences were annotated against IMGT germline references using PyIR, a Python wrapper for IgBLAST v1.9. Any read was removed if the V/J assignment was weak (E-value above 1e-6), the CDR3 was missing, or the read contained stop codons, out-of-frame junctions, or ambiguous translated residues. V3J clonotypes were defined by identical inferred V gene, J gene, and CDR3 amino acid sequence. The percentage overlap between two repertoires was calculated by dividing the number of shared unique clonotypes by the size of the smaller repertoire. Three approaches were used to assess repertoire richness: RTK rarefaction, the Chao1 estimator, and Recon v2.1 estimates of unobserved clonotypes. The source is immuneACCESS, and TCRdb retained only in-frame sequences with V and J called. Part of the clones is not carried over; for the studies checked, unresolved V genes explain less than half of this, and the remainder is unexplained. From that table come the V and J calls and clone size; the DNA was used to work out D and trimming. The table for this sample lists some 96,000 clones; roughly 45% of them were counted only once. The top ten clones comprise more than 13% of the sample.

This record comes from a study of shared clonotypes between healthy human individuals (TCRdb year 2020). Looking at the study overall: The cohort comprised two women and a few men aged 18 to 49 years. To estimate repertoire size and how much clonotypes are shared between individuals, the study performed deep sequencing of blood TCR repertoires from about five healthy adults. To increase sequencing depth and limit assay-specific biases, TCR repertoire library preparation and sequencing were carried out by different laboratories using diverse techniques. Between about 0.94 and 10 billion PBMCs per donor were obtained by leukapheresis. What the work shows at the level of the full study, not this receptor alone: Pairwise subsampling indicated that sequencing depth was expected to affect the degree of clonotype sharing among donors. Sampling was limited to blood, and TCR repertoires in tissue likely differ from TCR repertoires in blood. Because the study included a small number of donors, the genetic and exposure-history diversity represented was limited.

The donors were healthy, HIV-negative adults who had no recently reported acute infections or vaccinations. Only Caucasian adults living in Nashville, Tennessee, USA were represented among the donors. For unsorted samples, tens of millions of PBMCs were counted, and genomic DNA was extracted using the QIAamp DNA Blood Mini kit. Blood was collected by leukapheresis, and PBMCs were isolated by Ficoll-Histopaque density gradient centrifugation and then cryopreserved in liquid nitrogen vapor phase. The receptor was isolated from a woman aged 40 to 50 in good health. Some clones in this sample may be carry-over from other donors' samples. Material: PBMCs. This sequence uses TRBV12-2 and TRBJ2-7; TRBD1 is taken as the D call from the table, unchecked against the DNA. TRBV12-2 is termed a pseudogene. The CDR3 in this case is CASRLALWHEQYF. The DNA reads TGTGCAAGTCGCTTAGCGTTGTGGCACGAGCAGTACTTC.